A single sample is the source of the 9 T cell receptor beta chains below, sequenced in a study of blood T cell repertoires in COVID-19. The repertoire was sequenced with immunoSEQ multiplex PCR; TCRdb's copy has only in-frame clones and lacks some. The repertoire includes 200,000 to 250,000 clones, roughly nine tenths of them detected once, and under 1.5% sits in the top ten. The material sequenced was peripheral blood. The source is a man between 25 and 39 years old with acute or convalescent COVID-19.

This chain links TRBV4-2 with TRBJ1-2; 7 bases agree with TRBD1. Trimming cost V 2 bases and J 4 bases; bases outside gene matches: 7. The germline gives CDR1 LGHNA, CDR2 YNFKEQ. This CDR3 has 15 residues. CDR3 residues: CASSQPGQTFYGYTF. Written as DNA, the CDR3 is TGTGCCAGCAGCCAACCGGGACAGACTTTCTATGGCTACACCTTC.

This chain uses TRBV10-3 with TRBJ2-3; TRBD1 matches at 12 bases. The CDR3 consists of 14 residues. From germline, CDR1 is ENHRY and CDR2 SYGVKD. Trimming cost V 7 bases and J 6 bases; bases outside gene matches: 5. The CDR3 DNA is TGTGCCATCATCGCGGGACAGGGGGCCGATACGCAGTATTTT. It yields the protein CAIIAGQGADTQYF.

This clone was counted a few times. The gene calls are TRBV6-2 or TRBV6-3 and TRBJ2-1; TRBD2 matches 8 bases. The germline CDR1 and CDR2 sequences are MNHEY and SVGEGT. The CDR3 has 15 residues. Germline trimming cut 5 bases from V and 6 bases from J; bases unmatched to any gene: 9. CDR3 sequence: CASSPGGAWLNEQFF. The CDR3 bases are TGTGCCAGCAGTCCCGGGGGGGCGTGGCTCAATGAGCAGTTCTTC.

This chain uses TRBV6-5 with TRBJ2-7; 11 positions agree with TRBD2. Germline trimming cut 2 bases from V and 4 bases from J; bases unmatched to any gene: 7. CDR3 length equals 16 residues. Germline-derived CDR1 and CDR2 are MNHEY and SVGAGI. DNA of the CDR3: TGTGCCAGCAGTTACAGATCTAGCGGGGGGCGGTACGAGCAGTACTTC. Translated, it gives CASSYRSSGGRYEQYF.

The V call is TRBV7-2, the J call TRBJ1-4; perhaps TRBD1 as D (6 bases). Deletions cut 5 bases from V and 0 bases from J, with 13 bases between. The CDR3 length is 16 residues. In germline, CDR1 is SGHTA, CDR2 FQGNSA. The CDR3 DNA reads TGTGCCAGCAGCCTCATGACAGGCACAACTAATGAAAAACTGTTTTTT. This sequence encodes CASSLMTGTTNEKLFF.

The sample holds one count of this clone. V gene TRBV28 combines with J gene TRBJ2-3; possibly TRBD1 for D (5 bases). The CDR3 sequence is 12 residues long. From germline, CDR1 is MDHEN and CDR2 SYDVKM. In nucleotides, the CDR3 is TGTGCACTGTCAACAGGAACAGATACGCAGTATTTT. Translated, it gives CALSTGTDTQYF. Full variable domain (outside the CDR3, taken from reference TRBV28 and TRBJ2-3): DVKVTQSSRYLVKRTGEKVFLECVQDMDHENMFWYRQDPGLGLRLIYFSYDVKMKEKGDIPEGYSVSREKKERFSLILESASTNQTSMYLCALSTGTDTQYFGPGTRLTVL.

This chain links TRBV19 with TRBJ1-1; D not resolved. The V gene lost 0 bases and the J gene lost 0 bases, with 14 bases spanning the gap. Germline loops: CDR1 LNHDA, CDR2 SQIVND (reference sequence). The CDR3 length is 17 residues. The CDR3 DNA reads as TGTGCCAGTAGTATAGATCGACATATCCTTCTGAACACTGAAGCTTTCTTT. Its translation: CASSIDRHILLNTEAFF.

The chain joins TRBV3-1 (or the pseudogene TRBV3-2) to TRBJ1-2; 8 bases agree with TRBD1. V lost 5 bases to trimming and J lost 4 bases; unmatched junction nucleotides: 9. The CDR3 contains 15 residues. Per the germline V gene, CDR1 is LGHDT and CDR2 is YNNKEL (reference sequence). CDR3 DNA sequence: TGTGCCAGCAGCGTCCGAGGGACAGGCGGCTATGGCTACACCTTC. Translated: CASSVRGTGGYGYTF.

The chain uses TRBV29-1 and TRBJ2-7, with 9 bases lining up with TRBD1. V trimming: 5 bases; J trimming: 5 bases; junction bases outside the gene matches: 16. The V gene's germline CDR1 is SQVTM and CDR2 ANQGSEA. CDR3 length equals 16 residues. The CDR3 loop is CSVLLPGQGSWDEQYF. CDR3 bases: TGCAGCGTTTTACTACCGGGACAGGGCTCTTGGGACGAGCAGTACTTC.